This TCR beta chain was sequenced in a study of Graves' ophthalmopathy and Graves' hyperthyroidism. This clonotype was picked up many times. Amplification targeted the TCR beta CDR3 regions, with RNA transcripts as the source material. RT-PCR was first run with HTBI primers, then multiplex PCR in a second round. A single record per CDR3 protein comes from TCRdb applying MiXCR to the multiplex PCR reads. The sample holds a few hundred thousand distinct CDR3 sequences, roughly 15% seen once. The CDR3 has 14 amino acids. V was trimmed by 1 base and J by 6 bases, leaving 12 bases between them. CDR1 and CDR2 from the germline V gene are MNHEY and SMNVEV (reference sequence).

The sample comprised peripheral blood. The chain has TRBV27 and TRBJ1-2, with a weak D call TRBD1 (5 bases). The sequence derives from an adult woman with stable Graves' hyperthyroidism. Written as DNA, the CDR3 is TGTGCCAGCAGTTTATTTTCCGGGGCTGATGGCTACACCTTC. Amino acids: CASSLFSGADGYTF.